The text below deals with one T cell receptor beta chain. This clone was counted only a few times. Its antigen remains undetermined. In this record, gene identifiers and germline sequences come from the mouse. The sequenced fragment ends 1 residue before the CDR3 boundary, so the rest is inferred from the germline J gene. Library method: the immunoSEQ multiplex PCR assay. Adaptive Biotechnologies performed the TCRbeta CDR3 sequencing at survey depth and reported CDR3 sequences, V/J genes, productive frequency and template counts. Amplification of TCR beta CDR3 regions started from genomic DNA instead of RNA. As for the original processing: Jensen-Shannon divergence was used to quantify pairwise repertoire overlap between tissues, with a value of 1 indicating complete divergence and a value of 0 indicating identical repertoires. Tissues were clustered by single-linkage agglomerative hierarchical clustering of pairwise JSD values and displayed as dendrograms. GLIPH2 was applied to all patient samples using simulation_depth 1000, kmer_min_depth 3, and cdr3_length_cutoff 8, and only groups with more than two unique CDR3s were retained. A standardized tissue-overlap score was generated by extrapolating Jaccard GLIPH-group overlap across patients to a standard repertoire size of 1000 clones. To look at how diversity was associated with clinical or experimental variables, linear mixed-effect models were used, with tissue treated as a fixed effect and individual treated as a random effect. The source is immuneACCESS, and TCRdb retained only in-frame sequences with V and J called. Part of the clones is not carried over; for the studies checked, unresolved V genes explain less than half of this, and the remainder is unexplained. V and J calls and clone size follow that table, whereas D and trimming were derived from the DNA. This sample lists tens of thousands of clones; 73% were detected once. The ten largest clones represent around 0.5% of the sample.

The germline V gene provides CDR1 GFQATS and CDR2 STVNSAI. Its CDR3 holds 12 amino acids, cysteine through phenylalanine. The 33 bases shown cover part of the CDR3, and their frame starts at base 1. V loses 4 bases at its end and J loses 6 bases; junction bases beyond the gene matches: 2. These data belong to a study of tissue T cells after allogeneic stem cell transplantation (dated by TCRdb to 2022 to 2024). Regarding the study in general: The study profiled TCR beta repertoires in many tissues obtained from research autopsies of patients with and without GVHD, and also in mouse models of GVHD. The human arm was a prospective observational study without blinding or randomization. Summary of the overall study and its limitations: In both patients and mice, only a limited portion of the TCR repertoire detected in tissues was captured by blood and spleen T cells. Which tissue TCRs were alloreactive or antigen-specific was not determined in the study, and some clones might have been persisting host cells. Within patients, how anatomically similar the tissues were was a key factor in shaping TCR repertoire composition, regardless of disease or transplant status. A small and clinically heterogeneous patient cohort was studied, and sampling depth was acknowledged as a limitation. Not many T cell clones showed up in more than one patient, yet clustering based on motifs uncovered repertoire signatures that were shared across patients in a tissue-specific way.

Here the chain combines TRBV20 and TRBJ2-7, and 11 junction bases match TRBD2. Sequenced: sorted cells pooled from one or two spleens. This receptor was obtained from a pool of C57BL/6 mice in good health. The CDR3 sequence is CGANWGGVEQYF. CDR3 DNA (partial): TGTGGTGCTAACTGGGGGGGCGTTGAACAGTAC.